The entry that follows covers one T cell receptor beta chain sequence. Its antigen is still unknown. No qualities accompany the bases; no much larger clone lies one base away. The entry originates in a study of tumor and adjacent non-tumor tissue in lung cancer (dated by TCRdb to 2016 to 2019). Concerning the study at large: The cohort included around twelve adenocarcinoma, a couple of squamous cell carcinoma and 1 small cell lung cancer patients. Among the approximately 15 patients, ages ranged from roughly 31 to 85 years, some ten were men and 5 were women, and disease was TNM stage I to III. A total of some 130,000,000 productive TCRbeta reads were generated by sequencing, corresponding to an average of approximately 4.5 million reads per sample. The study compared bulk TCRbeta repertoires from lung tumor tissue and matched distant non-tumor lung tissue of under 16 lung cancer patients. For each patient, one tumor sample and one normal lung sample were taken, giving under 35 paired specimens that underwent TCRbeta CDR3 sequencing.

The CDR3 holds 16 amino acids from the cysteine to the phenylalanine. The retained sequence is limited to the CDR3, 48 bases, with the frame set at the first base. Cut back by 2 bases and 4 bases, the V and J ends lie 20 bases apart. Reading the germline V gene gives CDR1 SQVTM and CDR2 ANQGSEA. The library was obtained by multiplex PCR. Sequenced on an Illumina HiSeq 2500. TCRbeta libraries were constructed through three rounds of nested PCR with primers (Table S4) according to protocols adapted from ARM-PCR. PCR products of 200-500 bp were gel-excised and purified with the QIAquick gel extraction kit before sequencing. Turning to the authors' computational methods: Reads were cleaned using Trimmomatic, were merged into complete CDR3 sequences using FLASH, and were assigned to V(D)J germline segments using MiTCR. Clonal diversity was calculated as the inverse Simpson's index using VDJtools. In-frame sequences without a premature stop codon were defined as productive reads. Through fastp at Q25 and MiXCR, TCRdb rebuilt clones from the public reads, retaining in-frame beta chains. Records with the same CDR3 protein are collapsed into one entry carrying the most frequent genes and DNA. The V and J calls follow TCRdb's processing rather than the paper's. This sample lists over 130,000 distinct CDR3 sequences; roughly 70% were detected once. The biggest ten clones account for 18% of the sample.

RNA was isolated from bulk unsorted tissue, and RNA quality was assessed with a NanoDrop ND-1000 and an Agilent 2100. All donors had newly diagnosed lung cancer, had not received prior chemotherapy, and were admitted for thoracic surgery in China between August and November 2014. The study excluded patients who had received radiotherapy or chemotherapy before or who had another cancer at the same time. Surgical tissue pieces of about 1-2.1 cm3 were preserved in RNAlater solution and stored at -80 °C until use. Beyond this particular receptor, the publication reports: The sequencing platform is not named in the methods, and unique molecular identifiers are not mentioned. Only around 16 patients were in the cohort, and the authors stated that larger samples and more detailed clinical data are needed. Significantly higher TCR diversity was found in younger patients, and higher tumor TCR diversity was associated with shorter overall and disease-free survival. Because peripheral blood was not sequenced, blood TCRbeta repertoires in the lung cancer patients of the study were not examined. In normal lung, the top 100 clones accounted for a significantly larger cumulative share of the repertoire than in tumor tissue. TCR diversity (inverse Simpson) was significantly higher in tumor than in normal lung tissue (around 450 vs 150, P = 0.0075, Mann-Whitney U test).

The specimen was lung tumor tissue. The TCR was taken from a man aged 55 to 70 with small cell lung cancer. The chain employs TRBV29-1 and TRBJ1-2, with a tentative D gene TRBD1 over 6 matching bases. The CDR3 region reads CSVEPIQGLSAYGYTF. The nucleotide sequence reads TGCAGCGTTGAACCCATACAGGGCCTCAGTGCCTATGGCTACACCTTC.